The 29 T cell receptor beta chains presented below share a single source sample, sequenced in a study of blood T cell repertoires in COVID-19 (dated by TCRdb to the early 2020s). The library was generated by the immunoSEQ multiplex PCR assay. The table comes from immuneACCESS by way of TCRdb, which keeps in-frame sequences with V and J called. Part of the clones is missing from these tables; in studies checked, under half for an unresolved V gene and the rest for unknown reasons. The sample data list around 110,000 clones, and about nine tenths of these were observed just once. The leading ten clones occupy 4% to 5.5% of the sample. Sequencing input: peripheral blood. These receptors were taken from a man aged 35-49 years with acute or convalescent COVID-19.

The DNA for the CDR3 is TGTGCCAGCAGCTTGTTCCAAGCGGGGTCATACGAGCAGTACTTC. Protein sequence: CASSLFQAGSYEQYF. The chain is built from TRBV5-6 and TRBJ2-7; 7 positions agree with TRBD2. The CDR3 spans 15 residues. V shed 1 base, J shed 4 bases, and the junction held 8 bases outside the gene matches. CDR1 and CDR2 (germline): SGHDT, YYEEEE.

V is TRBV19 and J is TRBJ2-3; TRBD2 aligns across 7 bases. The CDR3 is 15 amino acids. The ends lost 3 bases at V and 0 bases at J; junction bases unmatched: 3. From germline, CDR1 is LNHDA and CDR2 SQIVND (reference sequence). CDR3 nucleotide sequence: TGTGCCAGTAGTATCCGGGAGGTTAGCACAGATACGCAGTATTTT. Translated: CASSIREVSTDTQYF.

The J gene is TRBJ2-7, the V gene TRBV30, with 7 bases fitting TRBD2. The trim removed 0 bases at V and 2 bases at J, leaving 7 bases unmatched. Germline values: CDR1 GTSNPN, CDR2 SVGIG (reference sequence). This CDR3 is 15 amino acids long. CDR3 nucleotides: TGTGCCTGGAGTGTTCCGGGACTACAAACCTACGAGCAGTACTTC. Translated: CAWSVPGLQTYEQYF.

The rearrangement links TRBV5-1 to TRBJ1-2; weak D call: TRBD1 (6 bases). Germline V gives CDR1 SGHRS, CDR2 YFSETQ. V was shortened by 4 bases and J by 7 bases, with 17 bases between the two germline ends. The CDR3 has 14 amino acids. DNA for the CDR3: TGCGCCAGCAGCCAGGACAGCTCACTTTTTGGCTACACCTTC. This codes for CASSQDSSLFGYTF. The entire variable domain, with the rest obtained from reference TRBV5-1 and TRBJ1-2, is as follows: KAGVTQTPRYLIKTRGQQVTLSCSPISGHRSVSWYQQTPGQGLQFLFEYFSETQRNKGNFPGRFSGRQFSNSRSEMNVSTLELGDSALYLCASSQDSSLFGYTFGSGTRLTVV.

The chain has TRBV5-1 and TRBJ1-1, with 10 nucleotides matching TRBD1. The J segment lost 3 bases and the V segment lost 4 bases, leaving 6 bases of the junction unmatched. In germline, CDR1 is SGHRS, CDR2 YFSETQ. The CDR3 totals 15 residues. In DNA form, the CDR3 reads TGCGCCAGCAGCGCCTCGACAGGGGGCCACACTGAAGCTTTCTTT. It specifies CASSASTGGHTEAFF.

This clone has only one observation. The chain recombines TRBV27 with TRBJ1-1; D call uncertain. Trimming removed 5 bases from V and 1 base from J, with 2 bases in between. CDR1 and CDR2 (germline): MNHEY, SMNVEV (reference sequence). CDR3 length equals 11 residues. The CDR3 DNA is TGTGCCAGCAGTCAGAACACTGAAGCTTTCTTT. Protein: CASSQNTEAFF.

The rearrangement links TRBV9 to TRBJ1-5; D possibly corresponds to TRBD1 (6 bases). The CDR3 sequence is 14 residues long. The germline V gene has CDR1 SGDLS and CDR2 YYNGEE. Trimming cost V 1 base and J 7 bases, with 12 bases left between them. The CDR3 nucleotides are TGTGCCAGCAGCGTACAGGGGTTGGGCCAGCCCCAGCATTTT. Encoded protein: CASSVQGLGQPQHF.

The count of this clone is one. CDR3 sequence: CASTSVGQGLSYNEQFF. DNA for the CDR3: TGTGCCAGCACCTCCGTGGGACAGGGCCTATCCTACAATGAGCAGTTCTTC. The rearrangement joins TRBV25-1 to TRBJ2-1; the match to TRBD1 covers 9 bases. The CDR3 loop spans 17 amino acids. The ends lost 7 bases at V and 1 base at J; junction bases unmatched: 11. Germline V gives CDR1 MGHDK, CDR2 SYGVNS.

The chain couples TRBV9 to TRBJ1-3; D not resolved. The CDR3 sequence is 13 residues long. Germline values: CDR1 SGDLS, CDR2 YYNGEE. With 0 bases removed from V and 4 bases from J, the gap between germline ends came to 5 bases. The CDR3 sequence: CASSVDAGNTIYF. In DNA form, the CDR3 reads TGTGCCAGCAGCGTAGACGCGGGAAACACCATATATTTT.

This chain links TRBV7-8 with TRBJ2-7, with 7 bases that match TRBD1. Losses at the gene ends were 2 bases for V and 6 bases for J; bases not matched to a gene: 7. This CDR3 is 14 amino acids long. CDR1 and CDR2 (germline): SGHVS, FQNEAQ. The CDR3 loop is CASSLSQGFAEQYF. Written as DNA, the CDR3 is TGTGCCAGCAGCTTATCACAGGGGTTCGCCGAGCAGTACTTC.

The rearrangement links TRBV4-3 to TRBJ1-4; 7 nucleotides match TRBD1. The CDR3 is made up of 17 amino acids. Germline V CDR1 and CDR2: LGHNA, YSLEER. V shed 0 bases, J shed 3 bases, and the junction held 7 bases outside the gene matches. The CDR3 protein is CASSQDLIGQANEKLFF. Here the CDR3 DNA reads TGCGCCAGCAGCCAAGACTTGATAGGACAGGCTAATGAAAAACTGTTTTTT.

V and J are TRBV2 and TRBJ1-1; TRBD1 is a possible D gene (5 bases). The CDR3 totals 14 residues. V was shortened by 2 bases and J by 2 bases, with 9 bases between the two germline ends. Germline lookup yields CDR1 SNHLY and CDR2 FYNNEI. The CDR3: CASSETRVNTEAFF. Written as DNA, the CDR3 is TGTGCCAGCAGTGAAACCAGGGTCAACACTGAAGCTTTCTTT.

The chain employs TRBV29-1 and TRBJ2-3, with 7 bases fitting TRBD1. With 7 bases clipped from V and 6 bases from J, the junction kept 10 bases outside the gene matches. CDR1 SQVTM and CDR2 ANQGSEA come from the germline V gene. The CDR3 length is 13 residues. The CDR3 reads CSANRGLKDTQYF. Written as DNA, the CDR3 is TGCAGCGCCAACAGGGGTTTGAAGGATACGCAGTATTTT.

This clone has just a few counts. V is TRBV6-2 or TRBV6-3 and J is TRBJ1-1; D unclear. Trimming cost V 6 bases and J 6 bases, with 11 bases left between them. CDR3 length equals 12 residues. Germline V lookup: CDR1 MNHEY, CDR2 SVGEGT. As DNA, the CDR3 is TGTGCCAGCAGCCCCGGTCTATCTGAAGCTTTCTTT. Protein product: CASSPGLSEAFF.

This sequence joins TRBV6-5 and TRBJ1-4; D ambiguous. Trimming cost V 0 bases and J 4 bases, with 12 bases left between them. Germline CDR1 MNHEY, CDR2 SVGAGI. This CDR3 has 16 residues. The CDR3 loop reads CASSYSLGLLNEKLFF. Written as DNA, the CDR3 is TGTGCCAGCAGTTACTCGTTAGGACTCCTTAATGAAAAACTGTTTTTT.

This rearrangement joins TRBV12-3 or TRBV12-4 to TRBJ2-5; D may be TRBD1 (6 bases). The CDR3 length is 12 residues. Trimming shortened V by 8 bases and J by 0 bases, and 7 bases separated the two germline ends. The CDR3 region is CASGGNQETQYF. DNA for the CDR3: TGTGCCAGCGGGGGCAACCAAGAGACCCAGTACTTC.

This chain joins TRBV7-9 and TRBJ2-3; D uncertain. The germline V and J ends were trimmed by 8 bases and 1 base, with 10 bases remaining between them. This CDR3 has 13 amino acids. CDR1 is SEHNR and CDR2 is FQNEAQ in the germline V gene (reference sequence). Here the CDR3 reads CASVELGTDTQYF. The CDR3 nucleotides read TGTGCCAGCGTGGAGTTGGGCACAGATACGCAGTATTTT.

This clone has only a few counts. The chain couples TRBV7-2 to TRBJ1-2, with a weak D call TRBD1 (6 bases). Germline assignment: CDR1 SGHTA and CDR2 FQGNSA. The germline V and J ends were trimmed by 3 bases and 5 bases, with 16 bases remaining between them. The CDR3 covers 15 residues. The CDR3 region is CASSFRATGVYGYTF. Written as DNA, the CDR3 is TGTGCCAGCAGCTTTCGGGCGACAGGCGTGTATGGCTACACCTTC. Using reference TRBV7-2 and TRBJ1-2 for the parts outside the CDR3, the full variable domain is GAGVSQSPSNKVTEKGKDVELRCDPISGHTALYWYRQSLGQGLEFLIYFQGNSAPDKSGLPSDRFSAERTGGSVSTLTIQRTQQEDSAVYLCASSFRATGVYGYTFGSGTRLTVV.

The CDR3 loop is CASTLGTSGRAGNEQFF. As DNA, the CDR3 is TGTGCCAGCACCCTGGGGACTAGCGGGAGGGCTGGCAATGAGCAGTTCTTC. This rearrangement joins TRBV27 to TRBJ2-1; 16 nucleotides align to TRBD2. The J segment lost 6 bases and the V segment lost 7 bases, leaving 9 bases of the junction unmatched. Germline V gives CDR1 MNHEY, CDR2 SMNVEV (reference sequence). The CDR3 sequence is 17 residues long.

The V call is TRBV30, the J call TRBJ1-4; possibly TRBD1 for D (6 bases). The CDR3 is made up of 15 amino acids. The germline V gene has CDR1 GTSNPN and CDR2 SVGIG (reference sequence). Deletions cut 1 base from V and 7 bases from J, with 16 bases between. CDR3 sequence (DNA): TGTGCCTGGAGTGCCTCCGGGACACCGGGTGAAAAACTGTTTTTT. This sequence encodes CAWSASGTPGEKLFF.

CDR3 loop: CASSPEGFRDTEAFF. The DNA of the CDR3 is TGTGCCAGCAGCCCCGAAGGTTTTCGGGACACTGAAGCTTTCTTT. The chain is built from TRBV7-9 and TRBJ1-1; no clear D gene. Germline CDR1 SEHNR, CDR2 FQNEAQ (reference sequence). The CDR3 sequence is 15 residues long. The ends were cut back, 5 bases at V and 3 bases at J, with 16 bases in the middle.

The chain couples TRBV30 to TRBJ1-2, with D possibly matching TRBD1 (6 bases). Germline V gene data show CDR1 as GTSNPN and CDR2 as SVGIG (reference sequence). CDR3 length: 12 amino acids. Trimming took off 4 bases at V and 7 bases at J, with 13 bases between the two ends. As DNA, the CDR3 is TGTGCCTGGAACCGCAGGGGAACTGGCTACACCTTC. This translates into CAWNRRGTGYTF.

CDR3 nucleotides: TGCGCCAGCAGAAAGACAGGGGGCGCCGATGGCTACACCTTC. It encodes CASRKTGGADGYTF. The chain is built from TRBV4-1 and TRBJ1-2; TRBD1 matches 10 bases. Trimming took 6 bases from V and 6 from J; bases not matched to a gene: 7. This CDR3 is 14 amino acids long. The germline gives CDR1 MGHRA, CDR2 YSYEKL.

This sequence joins TRBV15 and TRBJ2-7; possible D gene TRBD1, 6 bases. Between the trimmed V and J ends, which lost 1 base and 0 bases, there was a span of 7 bases. In germline, CDR1 is LNHNV, CDR2 YYDKDF (reference sequence). The CDR3 runs to 14 residues. DNA of the CDR3: TGTGCCACCAGCAGAGGACAGGCCTCCTACGAGCAGTACTTC. Translating it yields CATSRGQASYEQYF.

This clone was counted between two and nine times. The V call is TRBV5-1, the J call TRBJ1-6, with 11 bases matching TRBD1. CDR3 length: 16 amino acids. Germline V gives CDR1 SGHRS, CDR2 YFSETQ. The V gene end was trimmed by 5 bases and the J gene end by 6 bases; junction bases not matched to a gene: 7. CDR3 loop: CASRSGTGGVNSPLHF. The CDR3 DNA sequence: TGCGCCAGCAGATCCGGGACAGGGGGAGTTAATTCACCCCTCCACTTT.

The rearrangement uses TRBV19 and TRBJ2-3, with 11 bases fitting TRBD2. Unmatched junction bases numbered 6, after V lost 2 bases and J lost 5 bases. The CDR3 loop spans 16 amino acids. CDR1 is LNHDA and CDR2 is SQIVND in the germline V gene (reference sequence). The CDR3 DNA reads as TGTGCCAGTAGTATACGGCTAGCGGGAGGTATAGATACGCAGTATTTT. It yields the protein CASSIRLAGGIDTQYF.

This chain joins TRBV4-1 and TRBJ1-1, with 8 positions matching TRBD1. The junction had 2 bases not matched to a gene; V was cut back by 2 bases and J by 0 bases. Germline CDR1 reads MGHRA; CDR2 reads YSYEKL. The CDR3 is 15 amino acids. Here the CDR3 reads CASSQPDRVNTEAFF. The CDR3 bases are TGCGCCAGCAGCCAACCGGACAGGGTGAACACTGAAGCTTTCTTT.

The chain combines TRBV19 with TRBJ2-6; TRBD1 might be the D (5 bases). The CDR3 spans 17 residues. Trimming took 5 bases from V and 0 from J, leaving 14 bases between them. Germline lookup yields CDR1 LNHDA and CDR2 SQIVND (reference sequence). CDR3 bases: TGTGCCAGTAGTGCACGACAGTTAGACTCTGGGGCCAACGTCCTGACTTTC. Its protein product is CASSARQLDSGANVLTF.

The genes are TRBV28 and TRBJ2-2; 9 bases line up with TRBD1. The junction had 8 bases not matched to a gene; V was cut back by 6 bases and J by 3 bases. Germline CDR1 and CDR2: MDHEN and SYDVKM. The CDR3 sequence is 16 residues long. The CDR3 sequence: CASSAGQGRYTGELFF. The CDR3 DNA reads as TGTGCCAGCAGCGCCGGACAGGGGAGGTACACCGGGGAGCTGTTTTTT. The full variable domain, its missing parts supplied by reference TRBV28 and TRBJ2-2, is DVKVTQSSRYLVKRTGEKVFLECVQDMDHENMFWYRQDPGLGLRLIYFSYDVKMKEKGDIPEGYSVSREKKERFSLILESASTNQTSMYLCASSAGQGRYTGELFFGEGSRLTVL.